The 24 T cell receptor beta chains below were found in one sample sequenced in a study of shared clonotypes between healthy human individuals. The naive CD8 subset, CD45RO-negative cells positively selected for CCR7, excluded terminally differentiated effector memory CD45RA+ cells. Using immunoSEQ multiplex PCR, the repertoire was profiled, and TCRdb retains in-frame clones only, with some absent. The table has roughly 2.1 million clones, 85% to 95% seen once. The material sequenced was naive CD8+ T cells from PBMCs. Receptors originate from a man between 18 and 35 years old in good health. Some clones in this sample may be carry-over from other donors' samples.

The chain employs TRBV9 and TRBJ2-1, with TRBD2 identical over 9 bases. This CDR3 spans 20 amino acids. Unmatched junction bases numbered 18, after V lost 4 bases and J lost 1 base. Germline V gene sequence: CDR1 SGDLS, CDR2 YYNGEE. This CDR3 reads CASSPRGLAGPSGSYNEQFF. The CDR3, as DNA: TGTGCCAGCAGCCCCCGTGGGCTAGCGGGACCGTCCGGGTCCTACAATGAGCAGTTCTTC.

The chain recombines TRBV6-5 with TRBJ2-1, with 7 bases matching TRBD1. The trim removed 6 bases at V and 6 bases at J, leaving 11 bases unmatched. The CDR3 has 15 residues. Per germline, CDR1 MNHEY and CDR2 SVGAGI. CDR3 region: CASRFRDSVPNEQFF. In DNA, the CDR3 is TGTGCCAGCAGGTTCCGGGACAGCGTTCCCAATGAGCAGTTCTTC.

The rearrangement joins TRBV5-6 to TRBJ1-5; D remains unclear. CDR1 is SGHDT and CDR2 is YYEEEE in the germline V gene. This CDR3 spans 15 amino acids. The V end lost 4 bases, the J end lost 4 bases, and 15 bases lay between the germline ends. CDR3 sequence (DNA): TGTGCCAGCAGCCTGGGAGGGTTACGGAATCAGCCCCAGCATTTT. It yields the protein CASSLGGLRNQPQHF.

This clone was recorded only once. The genes are TRBV13 and TRBJ1-1, with a possible D match to TRBD1 (5 bases). The CDR3 is made up of 15 amino acids. Germline loops: CDR1 PRHDT, CDR2 FYEKMQ (reference sequence). Trimming cost V 3 bases and J 4 bases, with 15 bases left between them. CDR3 DNA: TGTGCCAGCAGCTTTATGGGGGGTTGGAGCACTGAAGCTTTCTTT. Translated: CASSFMGGWSTEAFF. The full variable domain, in which reference TRBV13 and TRBJ1-1 provide the parts outside the CDR3, is AAGVIQSPRHLIKEKRETATLKCYPIPRHDTVYWYQQGPGQDPQFLISFYEKMQSDKGSIPDRFSAQQFSDYHSELNMSSLELGDSALYFCASSFMGGWSTEAFFGQGTRLTVV.

This chain links TRBV6-6 with TRBJ2-5, with D perhaps matching TRBD1 (5 bases). The CDR3 covers 14 residues. Germline V CDR1 and CDR2: MNHNY, SVGAGI (reference sequence). V was trimmed by 0 bases and J by 3 bases, leaving 8 bases between them. The CDR3 reads CASSYSEGEETQYF. As DNA, the CDR3 is TGTGCCAGCAGTTACTCCGAAGGGGAAGAGACCCAGTACTTC.

This chain connects TRBV9 to TRBJ1-1; D call uncertain. This CDR3 has 13 amino acids. V lost 3 bases, J lost 6 bases, and 12 bases lay in between. Germline loops: CDR1 SGDLS, CDR2 YYNGEE. The CDR3 DNA follows: TGTGCCAGCAGCGCACCGGGGAGTGCTGAAGCTTTCTTT. Amino acid sequence: CASSAPGSAEAFF.

The chain is built from TRBV29-1 and TRBJ2-1; 12 nucleotides match TRBD2. Germline V gene lookup returns CDR1 SQVTM and CDR2 ANQGSEA. The V gene end was trimmed by 2 bases and the J gene end by 7 bases; junction bases not matched to a gene: 6. The CDR3 contains 15 residues. Written as DNA, the CDR3 is TGCAGCGTTGAAAAACTAGCGGGAGGTGGGAATGAGCAGTTCTTC. Translated: CSVEKLAGGGNEQFF.

As DNA, the CDR3 is TGTGCCAGCAGCTCCAGTCGGGGGCGCCCCTACGAGCAGTACTTC. Translated: CASSSSRGRPYEQYF. The chain is built from TRBV11-2 and TRBJ2-7; tentatively, D is TRBD1 or TRBD2 (6 bases each). Trimming cost V 4 bases and J 2 bases, with 15 bases left between them. Germline-derived CDR1 and CDR2 are SGHAT and FQNNGV. The CDR3 length is 15 residues.

The gene calls are TRBV27 and TRBJ2-7; the match to TRBD2 covers 15 bases. V shed 5 bases, J shed 4 bases, and the junction held 9 bases outside the gene matches. The V gene's germline CDR1 is MNHEY and CDR2 SMNVEV (reference sequence). This CDR3 has 17 amino acids. CDR3 sequence: CASSPWTSGRAGYEQYF. DNA for the CDR3: TGTGCCAGCAGTCCATGGACTAGCGGGAGGGCCGGGTACGAGCAGTACTTC.

This chain joins TRBV6-6 and TRBJ2-1; D may be TRBD2 (5 bases). There are 15 residues in the CDR3. Germline-derived CDR1 and CDR2 are MNHNY and SVGAGI (reference sequence). V was trimmed by 5 bases and J by 4 bases, leaving 15 bases between them. The CDR3 here is CASSPGVGEYNEQFF. CDR3 in DNA: TGTGCCAGCAGTCCAGGCGTTGGGGAGTACAATGAGCAGTTCTTC.

V and J are TRBV7-9 and TRBJ2-7; D is possibly TRBD1 or TRBD2 (5 bases each). Between the trimmed V and J ends, which lost 3 bases and 2 bases, there was a span of 14 bases. This CDR3 is built from 15 residues. The germline V gene encodes CDR1 SEHNR and CDR2 FQNEAQ (reference sequence). This CDR3 is CASSFSGTLTYEQYF. CDR3 DNA: TGTGCCAGCAGCTTTTCCGGGACCTTAACCTACGAGCAGTACTTC. The full variable domain, with the rest looked up from reference TRBV7-9 and TRBJ2-7, is DTGVSQNPRHKITKRGQNVTFRCDPISEHNRLYWYRQTLGQGPEFLTYFQNEAQLEKSRLLSDRFSAERPKGSFSTLEIQRTEQGDSAMYLCASSFSGTLTYEQYFGPGTRLTVT.

The V and J genes are TRBV7-2 and TRBJ2-7, with 16 positions matching TRBD2. The CDR3 is made up of 19 amino acids. The V gene end was trimmed by 5 bases and the J gene end by 6 bases; junction bases not matched to a gene: 16. Germline loops: CDR1 SGHTA, CDR2 FQGNSA. The CDR3 region has the DNA TGTGCCAGCAGCCACGTGGGGACTAGCGGGAGGGCTAGGACCAGCGAGCAGTACTTC. Translating gives CASSHVGTSGRARTSEQYF.

The chain is built from TRBV7-3 and TRBJ2-7, with 7 positions matching TRBD1. Germline V gene sequence: CDR1 SGHTA, CDR2 FQGTGA. The CDR3 spans 14 residues. V shed 0 bases, J shed 4 bases, and the junction held 3 bases outside the gene matches. CDR3 bases: TGTGCCAGCAGCTTAACCGGGACAGATTACGAGCAGTACTTC. Protein: CASSLTGTDYEQYF.

V usage is TRBV19 and J usage is TRBJ2-1; D not certain. V gave up 4 bases and J gave up 3 bases, with 13 bases separating them. There are 15 residues in the CDR3. Germline V lookup: CDR1 LNHDA, CDR2 SQIVND (reference sequence). CDR3 nucleotide sequence: TGTGCCAGTAGTACTTCCCCGGCGTACTACAATGAGCAGTTCTTC. Translated, it gives CASSTSPAYYNEQFF.

This clone has a single count. This sequence joins TRBV29-1 and TRBJ1-2; 8 bases fit TRBD1. CDR1 is SQVTM and CDR2 is ANQGSEA in the germline V gene. This CDR3 comprises 13 residues. The J segment lost 7 bases and the V segment lost 7 bases, leaving 11 bases of the junction unmatched. The CDR3 here is CSARTGGRLGYTF. CDR3 nucleotides: TGCAGCGCGCGAACAGGGGGGCGGCTTGGCTACACCTTC.

There are a few counts of this clone. The chain carries TRBV19 and TRBJ1-1; D is perhaps TRBD1 (6 bases). The germline V and J ends were trimmed by 4 bases and 3 bases, with 12 bases remaining between them. The length of the CDR3 is 14 residues. The germline gives CDR1 LNHDA, CDR2 SQIVND (reference sequence). In DNA, the CDR3 is TGTGCCAGTAGTACCCACAGGGAACACACTGAAGCTTTCTTT. Translated: CASSTHREHTEAFF.

The gene calls are TRBV9 and TRBJ1-2; possibly TRBD1 for D (5 bases). Germline CDR1 and CDR2: SGDLS and YYNGEE. The CDR3 totals 16 residues. Deletions cut 3 bases from V and 3 bases from J, with 18 bases between. CDR3 DNA sequence: TGTGCCAGCAGCGCAGGGAATAGGGAACTTTACTATGGCTACACCTTC. This codes for CASSAGNRELYYGYTF. Using reference TRBV9 and TRBJ1-2 for the parts outside the CDR3, the full variable domain is DSGVTQTPKHLITATGQRVTLRCSPRSGDLSVYWYQQSLDQGLQFLIQYYNGEERAKGNILERFSAQQFPDLHSELNLSSLELGDSALYFCASSAGNRELYYGYTFGSGTRLTVV.

The chain is built from TRBV7-2 and TRBJ2-7, with D tentatively TRBD1 or TRBD2 (6 bases each). The CDR3 sequence is 18 residues long. Trimming shortened V by 3 bases and J by 5 bases, and 26 bases separated the two germline ends. CDR1 SGHTA and CDR2 FQGNSA come from the germline V gene. This CDR3 reads CASSFYLAGTKSGHEQYF. CDR3 nucleotide sequence: TGTGCCAGCAGCTTTTATCTCGCGGGGACAAAAAGCGGCCACGAGCAGTACTTC.

The V call is TRBV27, the J call TRBJ1-2; D possibly corresponds to TRBD1 (5 bases). With 8 bases removed from V and 4 bases from J, the gap between germline ends came to 17 bases. CDR3 length: 14 residues. Germline V CDR1 and CDR2: MNHEY, SMNVEV (reference sequence). CDR3 sequence: CASLETIGGYGYTF. CDR3 bases: TGTGCCAGCCTAGAAACCATTGGGGGCTATGGCTACACCTTC.

The table lists this clone with a count of one. In nucleotides, the CDR3 is TGCGCCAGCAGCTTGGAAGCAGGGATTTTCTACGAGCAGTACTTC. It translates to CASSLEAGIFYEQYF. The genes are TRBV5-1 and TRBJ2-7; a possible D gene is TRBD1 (5 bases). V lost 0 bases to trimming and J lost 3 bases, with 13 bases between them. The germline CDR1 and CDR2 sequences are SGHRS and YFSETQ. This CDR3 is 15 amino acids long.

The J gene is TRBJ2-1, the V gene TRBV23-1; D is perhaps TRBD2 (6 bases). Being an ORF, TRBV23-1 has a function that is uncertain. The CDR3 is made up of 13 amino acids. V lost 8 bases, J lost 6 bases, and 14 bases lay in between. The CDR3 is CASRTGGSNEQFF. The CDR3 bases are TGCGCCAGCCGAACCGGGGGAAGCAATGAGCAGTTCTTC.

In regard to this clone: Other DNA sequences in the sample encode the same CDR3. The CDR3 reads CASSLTGGTEAFF. CDR3 sequence (DNA): TGTGCCAGCAGTTTAACGGGGGGCACTGAAGCTTTCTTT. This chain uses TRBV7-8 with TRBJ1-1; D is possibly TRBD1 (5 bases). Germline loops: CDR1 SGHVS, CDR2 FQNEAQ. The CDR3 is made up of 13 amino acids. V was trimmed by 6 bases and J by 4 bases, leaving 12 bases between them.

The V gene is TRBV4-1, the J gene TRBJ2-2; 7 nucleotides agree with TRBD1. Trimming took 0 bases from V and 6 from J; bases not matched to a gene: 19. From germline, CDR1 is MGHRA and CDR2 YSYEKL. There are 20 residues in the CDR3. The CDR3 coding sequence is TGCGCCAGCAGCCAAGATTTAGGGGGACAGTTATCAACCTGGCCCGGGGAGCTGTTTTTT. Its translation is CASSQDLGGQLSTWPGELFF.

The gene calls are TRBV27 and TRBJ2-7; tentatively, D is TRBD1 (6 bases). This CDR3 spans 15 amino acids. Looked up from germline, CDR1 is MNHEY and CDR2 is SMNVEV (reference sequence). V was clipped by 5 bases and J by 5 bases, with 19 bases between them. The CDR3 region has the DNA TGTGCCAGCAGTCCCCACCCACAGGGTCGGAACGAGCAGTACTTC. Amino acid sequence: CASSPHPQGRNEQYF.